The 30 T cell receptor delta chains below come from one sample, sequenced in a study of γδ T cells in repeated Plasmodium falciparum infection. Gammadelta T cells were flow-sorted from PBMC into Vgamma9/Vdelta2+ and Vdelta2-negative populations for bulk analysis. TCRdb reapplied CATT to the multiplex PCR reads. This table holds under 50,000 delta-chain clones, 1.6% found once. The specimen sequenced was gamma-delta T cells from blood. The receptor set was obtained from a pool of human donors (malaria-infected and uninfected, not separated).

Regarding this clone: TCRdb's listed protein matches a much larger clone and diverges from this DNA's translation at residue 10, likely through a read error; the protein shown comes from the DNA. The V gene is TRDV1, the J gene TRDJ1; D unresolved. TCRdb does not report a J gene; here it was assigned by matching the DNA to germline references. V shed 7 bases and J shed 4 bases, with 31 bases lying between them. Germline V gives CDR1 TSWWSYY, CDR2 QGS. The CDR3 sequence is 19 residues long. The CDR3 protein is CALALPPLYRTERIDKLIF. The CDR3 nucleotides are TGTGCTCTTGCCCTCCCACCCTTATACAGGACTGAGCGTATCGATAAACTCATCTTT.

A note on this clone: This is likely an artifact of a read error, given a far larger clone one base away. Other DNA sequences from this sample encode an identical CDR3 as well. The chain recombines TRDV1 with TRDJ1, with D perhaps given as TRDD2 or TRDD3 (7 bases each). The J gene, absent from TCRdb, was called here by matching the DNA to germline. The CDR3 runs 24 residues. Germline V gene lookup returns CDR1 TSWWSYY and CDR2 QGS. The CDR3 loop is CALGPIGGISYESDGGGFTDKLIF. The DNA for the CDR3 is TGCGCTCTTGGGCCAATTGGGGGCATTTCCTACGAGTCTGACGGCGGGGGATTCACCGATAAACTCATCTTT.

The sample holds a few counts of this clone. A read error is the likely source, as a far larger clone sits one nucleotide away. Other DNA sequences in the same sample also yield this CDR3. The chain is built from TRDV1 and TRDJ1; 11 nucleotides align to TRDD3. Here the J gene was assigned by germline matching of the DNA, as TCRdb has none. The CDR3 runs to 24 residues. Germline CDR1 is TSWWSYY and CDR2 is QGS. CDR3 nucleotides: TGTGCCCTTGGGAACCAGGCCTTCCTACTCCCTGGGGGATACCGGTTTCAGAACACCGATAAACTCATCTTT. Protein: CALGNQAFLLPGGYRFQNTDKLIF.

This clone has ten or more counts. The protein TCRdb lists belongs to a much larger clone and differs from this DNA's translation at residue 6, which points to a read error; the protein shown is made from the DNA. The V gene is TRDV2, the J gene TRDJ1, with 9 positions matching TRDD3. Matching the DNA to germline supplied the J gene, which TCRdb does not give. CDR1 GEAIGNYY and CDR2 EKD come from the germline V gene. The J segment lost 0 bases and the V segment lost 4 bases, leaving 26 bases of the junction unmatched. The CDR3 spans 22 residues. In DNA, the CDR3 is TGTGCCTGTGATAAACACCCTCGTCGGGGGGATACCCCAAACTCGTACACCGATAAACTCATCTTT. Encoded protein: CACDKHPRRGDTPNSYTDKLIF.

This clone was counted between two and nine times. The TCRdb protein, from a much larger clone, departs from this DNA's translation at residue 16, likely by read error; the protein shown derives from the DNA. This CDR3 is CALGEYRMGDEVTPFGKLIF. In DNA form, the CDR3 reads TGTGCTCTTGGGGAATACAGGATGGGGGACGAAGTAACACCCTTCGGTAAACTCATCTTT. V is TRDV1 and J is TRDJ1; TRDD3 matches at 7 bases. Matching the DNA to germline supplied the J gene, which TCRdb does not give. CDR3 length: 20 residues. The V and J ends lost 2 bases and 7 bases, in that order; junction bases with no gene match: 25. Germline V gives CDR1 TSWWSYY, CDR2 QGS.

This clone was seen more than once but under ten times. CDR3 bases: TGTGCTCTTGGGGAGCTGATAGGGTACTGGGTCGATAAACTCATCTTT. It specifies CALGELIGYWVDKLIF. The V and J genes are TRDV1 and TRDJ1; weak D call: TRDD3 (6 bases). Here the J gene was assigned by germline matching of the DNA, as TCRdb has none. From germline, CDR1 is TSWWSYY and CDR2 QGS. The CDR3 consists of 16 residues. The V end was cut by 3 bases, the J end by 4 bases, with 18 bases between.

This clone appeared a few times. The TCRdb record carries a much larger clone's protein, which differs from this DNA's translation at residue 7; a read error is the likely cause, and the protein listed here is the DNA translation. The rearrangement links TRDV1 to TRDJ1; TRDD3 aligns across 13 bases. As TCRdb names no J gene, one was assigned here on the basis of a DNA match to germline. V trimming: 5 bases; J trimming: 0 bases; junction bases outside the gene matches: 27. Germline V lookup: CDR1 TSWWSYY, CDR2 QGS. The CDR3 covers 24 residues. In nucleotides, the CDR3 is TGTGCTCTTGGGCCTAAAGGCCTTTTCCCCGTCGACTGGGGGATACGCCCAAACACCGATAAACTCATCTTT. It encodes CALGPKGLFPVDWGIRPNTDKLIF.

This clone was counted only a few times. This DNA translates differently at residue 8 from the TCRdb protein, which is that of a much larger clone; a read error is likely, and the protein shown is the DNA's own translation. The chain has TRDV1 and TRDJ1; D not certain. TCRdb offers no J gene call, so here the DNA was matched to germline to obtain one. V lost 3 bases to trimming and J lost 0 bases, with 20 bases between them. CDR1 and CDR2 from the germline V gene are TSWWSYY and QGS. The CDR3 covers 18 residues. The CDR3 region has the DNA TGTGCTCTTGGGGACGCCCGCCCCCTGACCGTGTACACCGATAAACTCATCTTT. Protein product: CALGDARPLTVYTDKLIF.

There are many counts of this clone. A single base is all that separates this from a far larger clone, so a read error is likely. Distinct nucleotide sequences in the sample also encode this CDR3. The V and J genes are TRDV1 and TRDJ1; 13 bases fit TRDD3. The CDR3 contains 25 residues. Germline values: CDR1 TSWWSYY, CDR2 QGS. The ends lost 2 bases at V and 10 bases at J; junction bases unmatched: 37. CDR3 in DNA: TGTGCTCTTGGGGAAATTTCGGCCCCCTCTCGGGCCCCGTACTGGGGGATACGGGTTACAATAGGACTCATCTTT. Its translation: CALGEISAPSRAPYWGIRVTIGLIF.

This clone was picked up many times. TCRdb pairs this DNA with a much larger clone's protein that differs at residue 12, likely a read error; the protein shown was translated from the DNA. This chain uses TRDV1 with TRDJ1; 10 bases are a match to TRDD3. CDR1 TSWWSYY and CDR2 QGS come from the germline V gene. J lost 6 bases, V lost 7 bases, and 14 bases had no gene match. This CDR3 comprises 16 residues. In nucleotides, the CDR3 is TGTGCTCTTGTGTTCGGCCCCCTGGGGGATATCTATAAACTCATCTTT. Encoded protein: CALVFGPLGDIYKLIF.

This clone was seen many times. TCRdb's listed protein matches a much larger clone and diverges from this DNA's translation at residue 13, likely through a read error; the protein shown comes from the DNA. The rearrangement uses TRDV1 and TRDJ1, with 11 bases aligning to TRDD3. TCRdb leaves out the J gene; it was filled in here by matching the DNA to germline. CDR3 size: 20 residues. Germline V gives CDR1 TSWWSYY, CDR2 QGS. The ends lost 3 bases at V and 0 bases at J; junction bases unmatched: 15. The CDR3 nucleotides are TGTGCTCTTGGGGACCAGTTTCCTGCGTGGGGGATACGTTACACCGATAAACTCATCTTT. Protein: CALGDQFPAWGIRYTDKLIF.

As regards this clone: This likely came from a read error, as a far larger clone is one base away. Other DNA sequences in the same sample also yield this CDR3. The gene calls are TRDV3 and TRDJ1; D may be TRDD2 (5 bases). The CDR3 contains 15 residues. CDR1 TVYSNPD and CDR2 GDNSRS come from the germline V gene (reference sequence). V was shortened by 0 bases and J by 2 bases, with 16 bases between the two germline ends. CDR3 sequence: CAFSTAYSLTDKLIF. As DNA, the CDR3 is TGTGCCTTTAGTACCGCCTACTCACTTACCGATAAACTCATCTTT.

This clone is categorized as medium-sized. This chain joins TRDV2 and TRDJ1; 9 nucleotides align to TRDD3. The CDR3 extends over 17 amino acids. V trimming: 4 bases; J trimming: 0 bases; junction bases outside the gene matches: 11. The V gene's germline CDR1 is GEAIGNYY and CDR2 EKD. The CDR3 sequence is CACERLGDTHDTDKLIF. CDR3 in DNA: TGTGCCTGTGAGAGACTCGGGGATACGCATGACACCGATAAACTCATCTTT.

This clone was detected only a few times. The protein given by TCRdb reflects a much larger clone and differs at residue 21 from this DNA's translation, likely from a read error; the protein shown is the DNA's translation. No call exists for the J gene, whereas the V gene is TRDV1; the table's TRDD3 call for D was not verified on the DNA. Per the germline V gene, CDR1 is TSWWSYY and CDR2 is QGS. The CDR3 sequence is 23 residues long. The CDR3: CALGETLGLPSVLGDTYTDKPIF. In nucleotides, the CDR3 is TGTGCTCTTGGGGAAACTTTAGGTCTTCCCTCGGTACTGGGGGATACTTACACCGATAAACCCATCTTT.

Notes on this clone: Translating this DNA gives a protein that differs at residue 13 from the TCRdb one, which belongs to a much larger clone; a read error is likely, and the protein shown is this translation. The chain couples TRDV1 to TRDJ1; unclear D gene. Germline V gives CDR1 TSWWSYY, CDR2 QGS. The CDR3 runs 14 residues. CDR3 DNA sequence: TGTGCTCTTGGGATTCCCAAGTACACCGATAAACTCACCTTT. Its translation is CALGIPKYTDKLTF.

As regards this clone: The amino acid sequence in TCRdb belongs to a much larger clone and departs from this DNA's translation at residue 18, likely a sequencing read error; the sequence shown is translated from the DNA. The chain recombines TRDV1 with TRDJ1; 7 nucleotides agree with TRDD2. Germline values: CDR1 TSWWSYY, CDR2 QGS. CDR3 length equals 22 residues. CDR3 region: CALGESSSYRSLMGPPTGKLIF. CDR3 sequence (DNA): TGTGCTCTTGGGGAATCCTCTTCCTATCGGTCGCTTATGGGTCCCCCTACCGGTAAACTCATCTTT.

This clone was recorded a few times. The protein recorded in TCRdb matches a much larger clone and deviates from this DNA's translation at residue 15, suggesting a read error; the protein here is obtained by translating the DNA. This chain joins TRDV1 and TRDJ2; TRDD3 is a possible D gene (6 bases). Germline CDR1 reads TSWWSYY; CDR2 reads QGS. V gave up 0 bases and J gave up 9 bases, with 26 bases separating them. The CDR3 runs 19 residues. The CDR3 sequence: CALGELGPTPSGIESQLFF. In DNA, the CDR3 is TGTGCTCTTGGGGAACTGGGTCCGACCCCCTCGGGGATCGAATCACAACTCTTCTTT.

This clone was detected many times. This chain connects TRDV1 to TRDJ1, with D hard to call. TCRdb offers no J gene call, so here the DNA was matched to germline to obtain one. Deletions cut 4 bases from V and 3 bases from J, with 15 bases between. Per the germline V gene, CDR1 is TSWWSYY and CDR2 is QGS. The CDR3 is made up of 15 amino acids. The CDR3, as DNA: TGTGCTCTTGGGGGGTTTAGCCTTGTCCCCGATAAACTCATCTTT. Its protein is CALGGFSLVPDKLIF.

Turning to this clone: The protein recorded in TCRdb matches a much larger clone and deviates from this DNA's translation at residue 12, suggesting a read error; the protein here is obtained by translating the DNA. The chain uses TRDV2 and TRDJ1, with 8 bases matching TRDD3. The J gene, absent from TCRdb, was called here by matching the DNA to germline. This CDR3 is 16 amino acids long. Germline V gives CDR1 GEAIGNYY, CDR2 EKD. The CDR3 protein is CACDSLTGGYTGKLIF. CDR3 nucleotides: TGTGCCTGTGACTCCCTTACTGGGGGTTACACCGGTAAACTCATCTTT.

The chain combines TRDV1 with TRDJ1; 9 bases are a match to TRDD2. TCRdb does not report a J gene; here it was assigned by matching the DNA to germline references. V lost 6 bases to trimming and J lost 2 bases; unmatched junction nucleotides: 25. Germline V gene data show CDR1 as TSWWSYY and CDR2 as QGS. CDR3 length equals 21 residues. The CDR3 region has the DNA TGTGCTCTTGGCCCTCCCGGCCTTCCTACGTCTAACTGGGGTTTTACCGATAAACTCATCTTT. It is translated as CALGPPGLPTSNWGFTDKLIF.

This clone appeared a few times. The amino acid sequence in TCRdb belongs to a much larger clone and departs from this DNA's translation at residue 19, likely a sequencing read error; the sequence shown is translated from the DNA. V is TRDV1 and J is TRDJ1; 12 nucleotides match TRDD3. In the absence of a J gene in TCRdb, the DNA was matched to germline to assign it here. CDR1 TSWWSYY and CDR2 QGS come from the germline V gene. The CDR3 loop spans 26 amino acids. V shed 0 bases, J shed 1 base, and the junction held 30 bases outside the gene matches. The CDR3 is CALGELHTFLQTPYWGIQPCTDKLIF. CDR3 DNA: TGTGCTCTTGGGGAACTCCATACCTTCCTACAGACCCCGTACTGGGGGATACAGCCTTGCACCGATAAACTCATCTTT.

This clone was seen a handful of times. The likely explanation is a read error, given a far larger clone one base away. Distinct nucleotide sequences in the sample also encode this CDR3. This sequence joins TRDV1 and TRDJ1, with TRDD2 as a possible D gene (5 bases). The J gene, not given by TCRdb, was assigned here from a germline match of the nucleotide sequence. The CDR3 has 25 amino acids. V gave up 3 bases and J gave up 0 bases, with 41 bases separating them. From germline, CDR1 is TSWWSYY and CDR2 QGS. CDR3 bases: TGTGCTCTTGGGGACCCAGCCTACACCCATACCGGGGTCTTAAAGCCTGGTGGTCACACCGATAAACTCATCTTT. Translating it yields CALGDPAYTHTGVLKPGGHTDKLIF.

A note on this clone: A far larger clone is only one base removed, so a read error is likely. This same CDR3 is encoded by further DNA sequences in the sample. The J gene is TRDJ1, the V gene TRDV1, with 8 positions matching TRDD3. Germline CDR1 reads TSWWSYY; CDR2 reads QGS. The CDR3 loop spans 17 amino acids. The CDR3 coding sequence is TGTGCTCTTGGGGACGTACTGGGGGCTTTGTACACCGATAAACTAATCTTT. This sequence encodes CALGDVLGALYTDKLIF.

In this sample, this clone turned up a few times. TCRdb's entry gives the protein of a much larger clone, which mismatches this DNA's translation at residue 8, likely from a read error; the protein reported here is translated from the DNA. This chain joins TRDV1 and TRDJ1; unclear D gene. In the absence of a J gene in TCRdb, the DNA was matched to germline to assign it here. Trimming removed 0 bases from V and 4 bases from J, with 24 bases in between. This CDR3 region has 19 residues. Germline CDR1 is TSWWSYY and CDR2 is QGS. CDR3 in amino acids: CALGELQTPLTPSIDKLIF. The CDR3 DNA is TGTGCTCTTGGGGAACTACAGACCCCCCTGACCCCGAGCATCGATAAACTCATCTTT.

Points on this clone: This probably arose from a read error, given a far larger clone one base away. This chain links TRDV1 with TRDJ1, with 8 nucleotides matching TRDD3. The J gene, missing from TCRdb, was assigned here through DNA to germline matching. There are 23 residues in the CDR3. From germline, CDR1 is TSWWSYY and CDR2 QGS. The CDR3 nucleotides are TGTGCTCTCGGGGAGGCCGTGGGTCGGATTTTTAGACTGGGGGGCGCGTACACCGATAAACTCATCTTT. This encodes CALGEAVGRIFRLGGAYTDKLIF.

Regarding this clone: With a far larger clone one base away, a read error is the likely cause. The sample has other DNA sequences that encode this CDR3 too. The chain links TRDV2 to TRDJ1; 11 bases match TRDD3. The J gene, missing from TCRdb, was assigned here through DNA to germline matching. Germline CDR1 GEAIGNYY, CDR2 EKD. The CDR3 consists of 17 residues. The CDR3 loop reads CACDKLGDKTNTDKLIF. CDR3 DNA sequence: TGTGCCTGTGACAAACTGGGGGATAAAACTAACACCGACAAACTCATCTTT.

As for this clone: A single base is all that separates this from a far larger clone, so a read error is likely. Other DNA sequences in this specimen translate into the identical CDR3. V usage is TRDV1 and J usage is TRDJ1; D might be TRDD2 (5 bases). Matching the DNA to germline supplied the J gene, which TCRdb does not give. Trimming took off 3 bases at V and 9 bases at J, with 26 bases between the two ends. This CDR3 has 17 residues. The germline gives CDR1 TSWWSYY, CDR2 QGS. The DNA of the CDR3 is TGTGCTCTTGGGGAGCTTCCAACCTTACGAGGTGGTACAGAACTCATCTTT. Amino acid sequence: CALGELPTLRGGTELIF.

In regard to this clone: A much larger clonotype is one base distant, so this may be a read error. The chain carries TRDV1 and TRDJ1; possibly TRDD3 for D (6 bases). The J gene was missing in TCRdb and was found by matching the end of the DNA to germline. Germline loops: CDR1 TSWWSYY, CDR2 QGS. This CDR3 is 21 amino acids long. For the CDR3, the DNA is TGTGCTCTTGAGGAACTCGGTCTTAGGACAGTGGGGATTAGTTTTAGCGATAAACTCATCTTT. Protein: CALEELGLRTVGISFSDKLIF.

This clone has a handful of counts. The TCRdb protein comes from a much larger clone and disagrees with this DNA's translation at residue 15, likely due to a read error; the protein given here is derived from the DNA. The J gene has no call, while the V gene is TRDV1; the table's D call, TRDD3, has no DNA check behind it. Per the germline V gene, CDR1 is TSWWSYY and CDR2 is QGS. The CDR3 runs to 20 residues. CDR3 sequence (DNA): TGTGCTCTTGGGGGCCTGTGGTATACCGTCCGGGGGGTCCTAAGAGATAAACACATCTTT. Amino acid sequence: CALGGLWYTVRGVLRDKHIF.

A note on this clone: The TCRdb protein, from a much larger clone, departs from this DNA's translation at residue 7, likely by read error; the protein shown derives from the DNA. V and J are TRDV1 and TRDJ1; 13 bases are a match to TRDD3. The CDR3 length is 21 residues. Trimming cost V 5 bases and J 3 bases; bases outside gene matches: 21. Germline CDR1 TSWWSYY, CDR2 QGS. This CDR3 reads CALGPSLLRLGDTRSPDKLIF. In nucleotides, the CDR3 is TGTGCTCTTGGGCCATCCCTCCTACGACTGGGGGATACGAGGTCCCCCGATAAACTCATCTTT.